The T cell receptor beta chain under discussion was sequenced for a study of blood T cell repertoires in COVID-19. The wider study: Both acute and convalescent COVID-19 samples were obtained from the United States, Italy and Spain. PBMCs, B-cell-depleted T cells, or T cells provided the cDNA or gDNA that made up the material.

The CDR3 is 15 amino acids. V lost 2 bases to trimming and J lost 4 bases, with 14 bases between them. Germline CDR1 is MNHEY and CDR2 is SVGEGT. Donors were grouped by their self-reported clinical history. Methods used by the authors: The assay estimated nucleated cells by amplifying reference gene primers. Data came from immunoSEQ multiplex PCR; TCRdb stores just in-frame clones and leaves some out. The DNA gave D and trimming, while V, J and clone size come from that table. Of 470,000 or so clones in the sample, approximately 90% were seen once. This chain links TRBV6-2 or TRBV6-3 with TRBJ2-5; D unresolved. This sequence originates from a woman between 18 and 29 years old with acute COVID-19. Sequencing was carried out using PBMCs or T cells enriched from blood (not recorded which). The CDR3 DNA sequence: TGTGCCAGCAGTTACCAAACCAAACTACTAGAGACCCAGTACTTC. Protein: CASSYQTKLLETQYF.